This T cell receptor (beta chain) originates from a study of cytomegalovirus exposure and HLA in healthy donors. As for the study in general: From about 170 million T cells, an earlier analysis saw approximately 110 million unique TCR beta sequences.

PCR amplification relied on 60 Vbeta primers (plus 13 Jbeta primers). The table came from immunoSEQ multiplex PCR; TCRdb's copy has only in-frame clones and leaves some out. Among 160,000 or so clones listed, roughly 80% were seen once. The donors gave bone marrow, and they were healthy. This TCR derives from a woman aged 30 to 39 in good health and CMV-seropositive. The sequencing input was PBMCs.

In nucleotides, the CDR3 is TGTGCCAGCAGCTCGGGTTCAGAAAGGTCCCAAGAGACCCAGTACTTC. Protein: CASSSGSERSQETQYF. The rearrangement uses TRBV5-4 and TRBJ2-5; D not resolved. There are 16 residues in the CDR3. Germline loops: CDR1 SGHNT, CDR2 YYREEE (reference sequence). The V end was cut by 3 bases, the J end by 1 base, with 16 bases between.